This TCR beta chain was profiled in a study of cytomegalovirus exposure and HLA in healthy donors. A multiplex PCR was run with 60 Vbeta primers and 13 Jbeta primers. TCRdb keeps only in-frame clones here, not all; method: immunoSEQ multiplex PCR. The data contain some 180,000 clones, roughly 87% of them singletons. On this clone: Its antigen is undetermined.

Germline V gives CDR1 MNHEY, CDR2 SVGAGI. After removal of 5 bases from V and 1 base from J, the junction contained 4 bases not matched to a gene. The CDR3 is 14 amino acids. Regarding the study as a whole: Indistinguishability led to the exclusion of some V segments, TRBV6-2 and TRBV6-3 included. Many donors carried some public TCRs, although rarity characterized most TCR sequences.

The source of this sequence is a man aged 40-55 years in good health and CMV-seronegative. The sequenced sample was PBMCs. The V call is TRBV6-5, the J call TRBJ2-7, with 8 positions matching TRBD1. CDR3 sequence: CASSKDRVSYEQYF. CDR3 DNA: TGTGCCAGCAGTAAGGACAGGGTTTCCTACGAGCAGTACTTC.